This entry describes one T cell receptor (beta chain). Its antigen is as yet unknown. The entry originates in a study of cytomegalovirus exposure and HLA in healthy donors. Study-wide findings and caveats: One cluster of highly shared sequence variants probably arose as a sequencing artifact.

The study ran its PCR with 60 Vbeta and 13 Jbeta primers. Data came from immunoSEQ multiplex PCR; TCRdb stores just in-frame clones and leaves some out. Of 100,000 to 150,000 clones listed, around 84% are singletons. The TCR was taken from a woman aged 40 to 55 in good health and CMV-seronegative. The material sequenced was PBMCs.

This CDR3 reads CASSEGLSTDTQYF. CDR3 bases: TGCGCCAGCAGCGAAGGACTGAGCACAGATACGCAGTATTTT. This chain joins TRBV5-1 and TRBJ2-3, with a tentative D call TRBD2 (5 bases). Germline lookup yields CDR1 SGHRS and CDR2 YFSETQ. The CDR3 runs 14 residues. The germline V and J ends were trimmed by 4 bases and 0 bases, with 9 bases remaining between them.